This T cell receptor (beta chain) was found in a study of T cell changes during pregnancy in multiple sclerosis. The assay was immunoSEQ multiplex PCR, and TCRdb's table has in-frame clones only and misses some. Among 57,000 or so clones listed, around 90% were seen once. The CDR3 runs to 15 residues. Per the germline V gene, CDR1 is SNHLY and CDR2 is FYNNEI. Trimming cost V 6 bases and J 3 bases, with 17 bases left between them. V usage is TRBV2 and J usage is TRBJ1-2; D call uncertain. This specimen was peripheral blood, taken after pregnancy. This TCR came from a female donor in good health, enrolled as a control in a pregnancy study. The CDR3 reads CASRSSSGSDYGYTF. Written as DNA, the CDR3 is TGTGCCAGCAGGAGTTCGTCAGGAAGTGACTATGGCTACACCTTC.